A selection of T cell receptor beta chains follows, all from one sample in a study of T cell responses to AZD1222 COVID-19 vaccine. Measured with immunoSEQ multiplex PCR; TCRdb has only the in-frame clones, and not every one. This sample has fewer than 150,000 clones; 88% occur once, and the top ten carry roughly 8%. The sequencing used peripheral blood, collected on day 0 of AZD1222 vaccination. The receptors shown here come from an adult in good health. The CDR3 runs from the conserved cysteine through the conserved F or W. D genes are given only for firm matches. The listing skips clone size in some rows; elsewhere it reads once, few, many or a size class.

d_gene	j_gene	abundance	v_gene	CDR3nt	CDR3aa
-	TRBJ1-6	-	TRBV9	TGTGCCAGCAGCGTGGGGGGAAACTCTTCACCCCTCCACTTT	CASSVGGNSSPLHF
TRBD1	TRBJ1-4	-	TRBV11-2	TGTGCCAGCAGCTCCGGACAGGGGAAAGAAAAACTGTTTTTT	CASSSGQGKEKLFF
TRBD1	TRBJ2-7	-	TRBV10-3	TGTGCCATCACCCGGGACAGGTCCTACGAGCAGTACTTC	CAITRDRSYEQYF
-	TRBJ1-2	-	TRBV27	TGTGCCAGCAGTTCCGGACTGAACTACTATGGCTACACCTTC	CASSSGLNYYGYTF
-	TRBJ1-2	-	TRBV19	TGTGCCAGTAGCCCCCAGGGGAGGAATTATGGCTACACCTTC	CASSPQGRNYGYTF
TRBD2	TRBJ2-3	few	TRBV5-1	TGCGCCAGCAGCTTGGGGGCTAGCGGGGGTCTCACAGATACGCAGTATTTT	CASSLGASGGLTDTQYF
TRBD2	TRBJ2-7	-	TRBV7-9	TGTGCCAGCAGCTCTATCAAGGGACTAGTGGATGACGAGCAGTACTTC	CASSSIKGLVDDEQYF
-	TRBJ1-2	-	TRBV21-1	TGTGCCAGCAGCAAAGTCTGGCTGAGGGGCTACACCTTC	CASSKVWLRGYTF
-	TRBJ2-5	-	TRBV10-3	TGTGCCATCAGTGCCTCCCAAGAGACCCAGTACTTC	CAISASQETQYF
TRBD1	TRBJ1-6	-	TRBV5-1	TGCGCCAGCAGCCGGGACAGTCCTTCACCCCTCCACTTT	CASSRDSPSPLHF
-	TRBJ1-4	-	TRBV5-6	TGTGCCAGCAGCTTGATCGGCCCCCATAATGAAAAACTGTTTTTT	CASSLIGPHNEKLFF
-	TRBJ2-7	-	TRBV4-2	TGTGCCAGCAGCATCGGACAAGGGCCCTACGAGCAGTACTTC	CASSIGQGPYEQYF
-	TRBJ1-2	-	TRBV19	TGTGCCAGTAGTATAGATAAGACAGACCGCTATGGCTACACCTTC	CASSIDKTDRYGYTF
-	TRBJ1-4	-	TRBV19	TGTGCCAGTAGCCGGGACACCGCGCCTGAAAAACTGTTTTTT	CASSRDTAPEKLFF
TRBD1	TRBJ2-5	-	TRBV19	TGTGCCAGTAGTATTGGACAGGGGTTAGAGACCCAGTACTTC	CASSIGQGLETQYF
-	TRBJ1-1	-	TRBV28	TGTGCCAGCAGTTTTTCAGGGGTTGAAGCTTTCTTT	CASSFSGVEAFF
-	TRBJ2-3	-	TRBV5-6	TGTGCCAGCAGCTTGAATACACCAGGAACAGATACGCAGTATTTT	CASSLNTPGTDTQYF